This is a list of T cell receptor beta chains from one sample in a study of blood T cell repertoires in COVID-19. This table comes from immunoSEQ multiplex PCR, and its TCRdb copy is limited to in-frame clones, with some not included. The table has roughly 69,000 clones, about 80% seen once. Source material: peripheral blood. The receptors were gathered from a man aged 55 to 70 with COVID-19, enrolled during active disease. Both conserved end residues are trimmed from each CDR3. Fields, in order: CDR3 protein, V gene, CDR3 length, J gene.

CDR3aa: AYHVAGEFSQY; v_gene: TRBV6-5; len: 11; j_gene: TRBJ2-5
CDR3aa: ASSAEGGTANTGELF; v_gene: TRBV21-1; len: 15; j_gene: TRBJ2-2
CDR3aa: ATQEEYNSPLH; v_gene: TRBV2; len: 11; j_gene: TRBJ1-6
CDR3aa: ATRGGAWIYGYT; v_gene: TRBV24-1; len: 12; j_gene: TRBJ1-2
CDR3aa: ASSPEQGAEETQY; v_gene: TRBV18; len: 13; j_gene: TRBJ2-5
CDR3aa: ASSSSGGIGYT; v_gene: TRBV12-3/TRBV12-4; len: 11; j_gene: TRBJ1-2
CDR3aa: ASSGDEQY; v_gene: TRBV2; len: 8; j_gene: TRBJ2-7
CDR3aa: ASSRGMNSPLH; v_gene: TRBV11-3; len: 11; j_gene: TRBJ1-6
CDR3aa: ASSQGSTREKLF; v_gene: TRBV3-1/TRBV3-2; len: 12; j_gene: TRBJ1-4
CDR3aa: ASRSIRRVYEQY; v_gene: TRBV11-2; len: 12; j_gene: TRBJ2-7
CDR3aa: ASTVFGNTEAF; v_gene: TRBV6-5; len: 11; j_gene: TRBJ1-1
CDR3aa: ASSDPGGAKDTQY; v_gene: TRBV2; len: 13; j_gene: TRBJ2-3
CDR3aa: ASSPSRGGPTDTQY; v_gene: TRBV19; len: 14; j_gene: TRBJ2-3
CDR3aa: ASSPQGLAGIGYEQY; v_gene: TRBV23-1; len: 15; j_gene: TRBJ2-7
CDR3aa: ASSPNPRVPSSYEQY; v_gene: TRBV18; len: 15; j_gene: TRBJ2-7
CDR3aa: ASSLGRETETQY; v_gene: TRBV5-1; len: 12; j_gene: TRBJ2-5
CDR3aa: ASSLVPSGRNPYEQY; v_gene: TRBV5-1; len: 15; j_gene: TRBJ2-7
CDR3aa: ASSPGTSGQETQY; v_gene: TRBV5-4; len: 13; j_gene: TRBJ2-5
CDR3aa: ASSLRGTGDNQPQH; v_gene: TRBV4-1; len: 14; j_gene: TRBJ1-5
CDR3aa: ASSWAGNQPQH; v_gene: TRBV6-5; len: 11; j_gene: TRBJ1-5
CDR3aa: ASSLLAGQETQY; v_gene: TRBV11-2; len: 12; j_gene: TRBJ2-5
CDR3aa: ASKDRGGQPQH; v_gene: TRBV19; len: 11; j_gene: TRBJ1-5
CDR3aa: ASSIAVRASGANVLT; v_gene: TRBV19; len: 15; j_gene: TRBJ2-6
CDR3aa: ASSQTFGGTEAF; v_gene: TRBV4-1; len: 12; j_gene: TRBJ1-1
CDR3aa: ASIRRGNTEAF; v_gene: TRBV6-5; len: 11; j_gene: TRBJ1-1
CDR3aa: ATSRAGVYGYT; v_gene: TRBV24-1; len: 11; j_gene: TRBJ1-2
CDR3aa: ATSGTSGYEQY; v_gene: TRBV10-2; len: 11; j_gene: TRBJ2-7
CDR3aa: ASSQDLRAGNTIY; v_gene: TRBV4-1; len: 13; j_gene: TRBJ1-3
CDR3aa: ASSSGQGEKLF; v_gene: TRBV7-9; len: 11; j_gene: TRBJ1-4
CDR3aa: SAETGTEAF; v_gene: TRBV29-1; len: 9; j_gene: TRBJ1-1
CDR3aa: ASSDLLAGVSNEQF; v_gene: TRBV2; len: 14; j_gene: TRBJ2-1
CDR3aa: ASSIADEQF; v_gene: TRBV19; len: 9; j_gene: TRBJ2-1
CDR3aa: AISPMGAETQY; v_gene: TRBV10-3; len: 11; j_gene: TRBJ2-5
CDR3aa: ASGTGTIYEQF; v_gene: TRBV12-5; len: 11; j_gene: TRBJ2-1
CDR3aa: ASQSDTIY; v_gene: TRBV2; len: 8; j_gene: TRBJ1-3
CDR3aa: ASSDRGSTEAF; v_gene: TRBV2; len: 11; j_gene: TRBJ1-1
CDR3aa: ASGLKPGQEFLGPYEQY; v_gene: TRBV12-5; len: 17; j_gene: TRBJ2-7
CDR3aa: ASSSLSGGYSPLH; v_gene: TRBV5-4; len: 13; j_gene: TRBJ1-6
CDR3aa: ASSLGQGGEKLF; v_gene: TRBV5-1; len: 12; j_gene: TRBJ1-4
CDR3aa: ASSQDGRGTGELF; v_gene: TRBV4-2; len: 13; j_gene: TRBJ2-2
CDR3aa: ASSLGGYNEQF; v_gene: TRBV5-1; len: 11; j_gene: TRBJ2-1
CDR3aa: ASSLSGGTDTQY; v_gene: TRBV27; len: 12; j_gene: TRBJ2-3
CDR3aa: ASSFSRVPYEQY; v_gene: TRBV7-9; len: 12; j_gene: TRBJ2-7
CDR3aa: AWSVGSRIR; v_gene: TRBV30; len: 9; j_gene: TRBJ1-6
CDR3aa: ASSLAGGFDEQY; v_gene: TRBV5-4; len: 12; j_gene: TRBJ2-7
CDR3aa: ASSAGTVGNTIY; v_gene: TRBV9; len: 12; j_gene: TRBJ1-3
CDR3aa: ASSTPGLATEQF; v_gene: TRBV7-2; len: 12; j_gene: TRBJ2-1
CDR3aa: ASSPRTGDTEAF; v_gene: TRBV9; len: 12; j_gene: TRBJ1-1
CDR3aa: ASSLSTGGTF; v_gene: TRBV12-3/TRBV12-4; len: 10; j_gene: TRBJ2-1
CDR3aa: ASSLAGLRGEQF; v_gene: TRBV7-9; len: 12; j_gene: TRBJ2-1
CDR3aa: SVSTVNTEAF; v_gene: TRBV29-1; len: 10; j_gene: TRBJ1-1